The clone carrying this T cell receptor beta chain appeared a few times. The sample is drawn from a study of T cells in Graves' hyperthyroidism and ophthalmopathy. Authors of the study amplified TCR beta CDR3 regions from RNA transcripts. The primer set for the first-round RT-PCR of the TCR CDR3 was HTBI. From the multiplex PCR reads, TCRdb called clonotypes with MiXCR, one entry per CDR3 protein. The sample has 380,000 or so distinct CDR3 sequences; 19% are singletons. The TCR was taken from a woman in her late teens or twenties with Graves' hyperthyroidism. Sequencing used blood.

The CDR3: CASSQDFPPGAEAFF. In nucleotides, the CDR3 is TGCGCCAGCAGCCAAGATTTCCCGCCAGGCGCTGAAGCTTTCTTT. The V gene is TRBV4-1, the J gene TRBJ1-1, with no clear D. The CDR3 contains 15 residues. The germline CDR1 and CDR2 sequences are MGHRA and YSYEKL. Trimming pared 0 bases from V and 6 bases from J, leaving 14 bases between.